The clone carrying this T cell receptor (beta chain) came up once. This specimen comes from a study of blood T cell repertoires in COVID-19. The CDR3 has 16 residues. The ends were cut back, 1 base at V and 3 bases at J, with 13 bases in the middle. Germline V CDR1 and CDR2: LGHDT, YNNKEL (reference sequence). TCRdb keeps only in-frame clones here, not all; method: immunoSEQ multiplex PCR. This repertoire shows roughly 70,000 clones, approximately 90% found once; its top ten account for 6.5% to 7.5%. This chain joins TRBV3-1 (or the pseudogene TRBV3-2) and TRBJ2-1, with D possibly being TRBD1 (6 bases). Sample: peripheral blood. This clonotype originated in an elderly woman with active COVID-19. The CDR3 loop is CASSQAALRGYNEQFF. The CDR3, as DNA: TGTGCCAGCAGCCAAGCTGCCCTCAGGGGCTACAATGAGCAGTTCTTC.